A selection of T cell receptor beta chains follows, all from one sample in a study of blood T cell repertoires in COVID-19. Sequencing used immunoSEQ multiplex PCR; TCRdb keeps in-frame clones, though not all of them. The sample includes about 110,000 clones, roughly 84% seen only once; the top ten take 7.9%. Sequenced input: peripheral blood. The receptor set was obtained from a woman older than 75 with active or convalescent COVID-19. Each CDR3 is given with its conserved first and last residue. A D gene is named only where the DNA matches it firmly. Only some rows state a clone size, as once, few, many or a class for expanded clones.

size: NA
D: NA
J: TRBJ1-2
V: TRBV6-1
CDR3: CASSERGQSPGWYGYTF
DNA: TGTGCCAGCAGTGAAAGGGGTCAGTCGCCCGGGTGGTATGGCTACACCTTC

size: NA
D: NA
J: TRBJ2-1
V: TRBV3-1/TRBV3-2
CDR3: CASSQDSLANEQFF
DNA: TGTGCCAGCAGCCAAGATAGCCTAGCCAATGAGCAGTTCTTC

size: NA
D: TRBD1
J: TRBJ2-2
V: TRBV10-1
CDR3: CASSKGASTTGELFF
DNA: TGCGCCAGCAGTAAGGGGGCCTCGACCACCGGGGAGCTGTTTTTT

size: NA
D: NA
J: TRBJ1-4
V: TRBV10-3
CDR3: CAISQEGATNEKLFF
DNA: TGTGCCATCAGTCAAGAAGGGGCAACTAATGAAAAACTGTTTTTT

size: NA
D: NA
J: TRBJ2-7
V: TRBV5-1
CDR3: CASSSAGDSYEQYF
DNA: TGCGCCAGCAGCTCAGCAGGGGATTCCTACGAGCAGTACTTC

size: NA
D: TRBD2
J: TRBJ2-1
V: TRBV19
CDR3: CASSKSGRDYNEQFF
DNA: TGTGCCAGTAGTAAAAGCGGGAGAGACTACAATGAGCAGTTCTTC

size: NA
D: NA
J: TRBJ2-7
V: TRBV27
CDR3: CASSTWKGEASSYEQYF
DNA: TGTGCCAGCAGTACCTGGAAAGGAGAGGCAAGTTCCTACGAGCAGTACTTC

size: NA
D: TRBD2
J: TRBJ2-1
V: TRBV29-1
CDR3: CSVSSGRIGDEQFF
DNA: TGCAGCGTAAGTAGCGGGAGGATCGGCGATGAGCAGTTCTTC

size: NA
D: NA
J: TRBJ2-7
V: TRBV7-9
CDR3: CASSLGTGSYEQYF
DNA: TGTGCCAGCAGCTTAGGGACTGGCTCCTACGAGCAGTACTTC

size: NA
D: NA
J: TRBJ2-5
V: TRBV28
CDR3: CASSLLRLAGETQYF
DNA: TGTGCCAGCAGTTTGCTTCGGCTAGCTGGCGAGACCCAGTACTTC

size: NA
D: TRBD1
J: TRBJ1-1
V: TRBV29-1
CDR3: CSAITGGANTEAFF
DNA: TGCAGCGCCATCACAGGGGGCGCGAACACTGAAGCTTTCTTT

size: NA
D: NA
J: TRBJ2-1
V: TRBV10-3
CDR3: CAISESVKGGNEQFF
DNA: TGTGCCATCAGTGAGTCGGTTAAGGGGGGGAATGAGCAGTTCTTC

size: once
D: NA
J: TRBJ2-3
V: TRBV7-3
CDR3: CASSLGQGGGSRDTQYF
DNA: TGTGCCAGCAGCCTTGGACAGGGAGGGGGTTCGAGAGATACGCAGTATTTT

size: NA
D: TRBD1
J: TRBJ1-4
V: TRBV27
CDR3: CASSLSETGNQKLFF
DNA: TGTGCCAGCAGTTTATCGGAGACAGGGAATCAAAAACTGTTTTTT

size: NA
D: TRBD2
J: TRBJ2-1
V: TRBV7-8
CDR3: CASSLGASGRQNEQFF
DNA: TGTGCCAGCAGCCTTGGGGCTAGCGGGAGACAGAATGAGCAGTTCTTC

size: NA
D: TRBD2
J: TRBJ2-5
V: TRBV29-1
CDR3: CSVGSGRVEETQYF
DNA: TGCAGCGTTGGTAGCGGGAGGGTGGAAGAGACCCAGTACTTC

size: NA
D: NA
J: TRBJ1-1
V: TRBV9
CDR3: CASSVQVSNTEAFF
DNA: TGTGCCAGCAGCGTACAGGTTTCGAACACTGAAGCTTTCTTT

size: NA
D: TRBD2
J: TRBJ2-1
V: TRBV14
CDR3: CASSPIAGNEQFF
DNA: TGTGCCAGCAGCCCAATAGCGGGAAATGAGCAGTTCTTC

size: NA
D: NA
J: TRBJ1-2
V: TRBV20-1
CDR3: CSASRVGEDYGYTF
DNA: TGCAGTGCTAGTCGGGTGGGAGAGGACTATGGCTACACCTTC

size: NA
D: TRBD1
J: TRBJ1-1
V: TRBV5-8
CDR3: CASSLDRGIGEAFF
DNA: TGTGCCAGCAGCTTGGACAGGGGGATAGGTGAAGCTTTCTTT

size: NA
D: NA
J: TRBJ1-3
V: TRBV19
CDR3: CASRDAGTSGNTIYF
DNA: TGTGCCAGTAGGGACGCCGGGACATCTGGAAACACCATATATTTT

size: NA
D: NA
J: TRBJ1-2
V: TRBV6-6
CDR3: CASTQDYGYTF
DNA: TGTGCCAGCACACAGGACTATGGCTACACCTTC

size: NA
D: TRBD1
J: TRBJ1-5
V: TRBV6-6
CDR3: CASGGQGVIEPQHF
DNA: TGTGCCAGCGGGGGACAGGGGGTTATCGAGCCCCAGCATTTT

size: NA
D: NA
J: TRBJ2-3
V: TRBV28
CDR3: CASSTLGRGDDTQYF
DNA: TGTGCCAGCAGTACCCTCGGGCGGGGTGACGATACGCAGTATTTT

size: NA
D: NA
J: TRBJ2-5
V: TRBV9
CDR3: CASSTRGETQYF
DNA: TGTGCCAGCAGCACACGCGGGGAGACCCAGTACTTC

size: NA
D: TRBD2
J: TRBJ2-3
V: TRBV5-1
CDR3: CASSLTGGGDTQYF
DNA: TGCGCCAGCAGCTTAACGGGAGGAGGAGATACGCAGTATTTT

size: NA
D: NA
J: TRBJ1-2
V: TRBV27
CDR3: CASSLEAGRGYGYTF
DNA: TGTGCCAGCAGTTTAGAGGCAGGGAGGGGCTATGGCTACACCTTC

size: NA
D: NA
J: TRBJ2-7
V: TRBV5-1
CDR3: CASSHPRGAGQRGSYEQYF
DNA: TGCGCCAGCAGCCATCCCCGGGGGGCCGGTCAGCGGGGCTCCTACGAGCAGTACTTC

size: NA
D: TRBD1
J: TRBJ2-7
V: TRBV6-2/TRBV6-3
CDR3: CASSYPTGTASSYEQYF
DNA: TGTGCCAGCAGTTATCCCACCGGGACAGCGAGCTCCTACGAGCAGTACTTC

size: NA
D: TRBD1
J: TRBJ2-2
V: TRBV7-6
CDR3: CASSSRTGTGELFF
DNA: TGTGCCAGCAGCTCTCGGACAGGGACCGGGGAGCTGTTTTTT

size: NA
D: TRBD2
J: TRBJ2-1
V: TRBV14
CDR3: CASSQLAGGAGEQFF
DNA: TGTGCCAGCAGTCAACTAGCGGGAGGTGCAGGGGAGCAGTTCTTC

size: many
D: NA
J: TRBJ2-3
V: TRBV7-9
CDR3: CASSLEGAQFTDTQYF
DNA: TGTGCCAGCAGCTTGGAGGGGGCGCAGTTCACAGATACGCAGTATTTT

size: NA
D: NA
J: TRBJ2-1
V: TRBV11-3
CDR3: CASSLQGSSYNEQFF
DNA: TGTGCCAGCAGCTTACAGGGGAGCTCCTACAATGAGCAGTTCTTC

size: NA
D: TRBD1
J: TRBJ2-7
V: TRBV27
CDR3: CASSRQGEAYEQYF
DNA: TGTGCCAGCAGCCGACAGGGAGAGGCCTACGAGCAGTACTTC

size: NA
D: TRBD2
J: TRBJ2-3
V: TRBV11-3
CDR3: CASSPGTSGRRVDTQYF
DNA: TGTGCCAGCAGCCCCGGGACTAGCGGGAGGAGGGTAGATACGCAGTATTTT

size: once
D: TRBD2
J: TRBJ2-5
V: TRBV11-2
CDR3: CASSLGLLAGGLGETQYF
DNA: TGTGCCAGCAGCTTAGGACTACTAGCGGGAGGGCTGGGAGAGACCCAGTACTTC

size: NA
D: NA
J: TRBJ2-5
V: TRBV14
CDR3: CASSQEFPEAQYF
DNA: TGTGCCAGCAGCCAAGAGTTCCCAGAGGCCCAGTACTTC

size: NA
D: TRBD2
J: TRBJ2-2
V: TRBV20-1
CDR3: CSASWGGNTGELFF
DNA: TGCAGTGCTAGTTGGGGGGGGAACACCGGGGAGCTGTTTTTT

size: NA
D: NA
J: TRBJ2-3
V: TRBV5-1
CDR3: CASSLDQGTDTQYF
DNA: TGCGCCAGCAGCTTGGATCAGGGCACAGATACGCAGTATTTT

size: NA
D: NA
J: TRBJ1-6
V: TRBV5-5
CDR3: CASSSRQSYNSPLHF
DNA: TGTGCCAGCAGCTCACGACAATCCTATAATTCACCCCTCCACTTT

size: NA
D: TRBD1
J: TRBJ1-1
V: TRBV5-4
CDR3: CASSQQGRGTEAFF
DNA: TGTGCCAGCAGCCAACAGGGGCGTGGGACTGAAGCTTTCTTT

size: NA
D: NA
J: TRBJ1-1
V: TRBV28
CDR3: CASSLLTGMNTEAFF
DNA: TGTGCCAGCAGTTTATTGACAGGAATGAACACTGAAGCTTTCTTT

size: few
D: NA
J: TRBJ2-3
V: TRBV9
CDR3: CASSVDRSTDTQYF
DNA: TGTGCCAGCAGCGTAGACAGAAGCACAGATACGCAGTATTTT

size: few
D: NA
J: TRBJ1-3
V: TRBV6-5
CDR3: CASRKTGGNTIYF
DNA: TGTGCCAGCAGGAAAACAGGAGGGAACACCATATATTTT

size: NA
D: NA
J: TRBJ2-7
V: TRBV4-1
CDR3: CASSQDYWAGSDWEQYF
DNA: TGCGCCAGCAGCCAAGATTACTGGGCAGGGTCCGATTGGGAGCAGTACTTC

size: NA
D: NA
J: TRBJ1-2
V: TRBV28
CDR3: CASSLIAGDGYGYTF
DNA: TGTGCCAGCAGTTTAATCGCCGGGGATGGGTATGGCTACACCTTC

size: NA
D: TRBD2
J: TRBJ2-7
V: TRBV9
CDR3: CASSVLTSGNEQYF
DNA: TGTGCCAGCAGCGTACTCACTAGCGGCAACGAGCAGTACTTC

size: NA
D: TRBD1
J: TRBJ2-5
V: TRBV10-3
CDR3: CAISPSRQGAQLETQYF
DNA: TGTGCCATCAGTCCTTCCCGACAGGGGGCTCAGTTGGAGACCCAGTACTTC

size: NA
D: NA
J: TRBJ1-3
V: TRBV19
CDR3: CASSQDAGGNTIYF
DNA: TGTGCCAGTAGCCAGGATGCCGGTGGAAACACCATATATTTT

size: NA
D: NA
J: TRBJ2-2
V: TRBV3-1/TRBV3-2
CDR3: CASSQGSARTGELFF
DNA: TGTGCCAGCAGCCAAGGTTCCGCGCGGACCGGGGAGCTGTTTTTT